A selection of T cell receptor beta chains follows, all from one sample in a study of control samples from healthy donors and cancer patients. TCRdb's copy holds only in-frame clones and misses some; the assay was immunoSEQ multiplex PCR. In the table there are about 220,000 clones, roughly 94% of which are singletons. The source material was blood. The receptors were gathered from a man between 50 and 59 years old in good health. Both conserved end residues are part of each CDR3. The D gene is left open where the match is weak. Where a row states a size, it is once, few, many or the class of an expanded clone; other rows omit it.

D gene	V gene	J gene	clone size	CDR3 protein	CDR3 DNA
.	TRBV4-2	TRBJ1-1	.	CASSRRMGDNTEAFF	TGTGCCAGCAGCCGAAGAATGGGAGACAACACTGAAGCTTTCTTT
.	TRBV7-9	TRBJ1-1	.	CASSPQGQGNTEAFF	TGTGCCAGCAGCCCCCAGGGGCAGGGGAACACTGAAGCTTTCTTT
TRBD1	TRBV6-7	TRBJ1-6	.	CASSYAGQGFYNSPLHF	TGTGCCAGCAGTTACGCGGGACAGGGATTTTATAATTCACCCCTCCACTTT
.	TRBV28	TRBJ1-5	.	CASTLVGFNQPQHF	TGTGCCAGCACCCTGGTGGGTTTTAATCAGCCCCAGCATTTT
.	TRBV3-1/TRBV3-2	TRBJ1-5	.	CASSQEFSQPQHF	TGTGCCAGCAGCCAAGAATTCAGTCAGCCCCAGCATTTT
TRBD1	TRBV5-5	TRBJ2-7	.	CASSPGTGGYEQYF	TGTGCCAGCAGCCCGGGGACAGGGGGTTACGAGCAGTACTTC
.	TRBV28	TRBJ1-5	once	CASKTLWDEDSNQPQHF	TGTGCCAGCAAGACCTTGTGGGACGAGGATAGCAATCAGCCCCAGCATTTT
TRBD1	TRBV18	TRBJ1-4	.	CASSLFGTANEKLFF	TGTGCCAGCTCACTGTTCGGGACAGCTAATGAAAAACTGTTTTTT
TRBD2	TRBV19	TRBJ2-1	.	CASSRLAGSSYNEQFF	TGTGCCAGTAGTAGGCTAGCGGGTAGCTCCTACAATGAGCAGTTCTTC
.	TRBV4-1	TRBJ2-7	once	CASSQDYRGLYEQYF	TGCGCCAGCAGCCAGGACTACAGGGGACTCTACGAGCAGTACTTC
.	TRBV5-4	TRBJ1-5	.	CASSLGGGQPQHF	TGTGCCAGCAGCTTGGGAGGGGGGCAGCCCCAGCATTTT
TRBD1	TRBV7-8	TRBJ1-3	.	CASSLVGTSTGSGNTIYF	TGTGCCAGCAGCTTAGTTGGTACCTCGACAGGGTCTGGAAACACCATATATTTT
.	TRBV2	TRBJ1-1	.	CASSVSGNTEAFF	TGTGCCAGCAGTGTCAGTGGGAACACTGAAGCTTTCTTT
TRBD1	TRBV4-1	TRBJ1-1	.	CASSRRQGEGTEAFF	TGCGCCAGCAGCCGTCGACAGGGCGAGGGCACTGAAGCTTTCTTT
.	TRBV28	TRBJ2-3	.	CATLRRGGTDTQYF	TGTGCCACCCTCCGGCGGGGAGGCACAGATACGCAGTATTTT
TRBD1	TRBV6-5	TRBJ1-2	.	CASVQGDYGYTF	TGTGCCAGTGTACAGGGGGACTATGGCTACACCTTC
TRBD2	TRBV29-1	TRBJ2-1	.	CSVRGLAVGWQFF	TGCAGCGTTCGTGGACTAGCGGTGGGATGGCAGTTCTTC
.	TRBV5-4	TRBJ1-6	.	CASSSRSLRENSPLHF	TGTGCCAGCAGCTCGCGAAGTTTGAGGGAAAATTCACCCCTCCACTTT
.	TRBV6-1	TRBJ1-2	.	CASSETPTGLDYGYTF	TGTGCCAGCAGTGAAACCCCTACAGGGCTGGACTATGGCTACACCTTC
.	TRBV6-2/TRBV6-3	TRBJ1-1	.	CASSYFGRTNEAFF	TGTGCCAGCAGTTACTTTGGGCGGACAAACGAAGCTTTCTTT
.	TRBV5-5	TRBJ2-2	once	CASSFWEAGELFF	TGTGCCAGCAGCTTTTGGGAAGCCGGGGAGCTGTTTTTT
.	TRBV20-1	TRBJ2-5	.	CSARDRETQYF	TGCAGTGCTAGAGATCGGGAGACCCAGTACTTC
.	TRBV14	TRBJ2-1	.	CASSQDPDDSYNEQFF	TGTGCCAGCAGCCAAGACCCGGATGACTCCTACAATGAGCAGTTCTTC
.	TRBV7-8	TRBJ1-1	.	CASTPGGQMNTEAFF	TGTGCCAGCACCCCGGGAGGACAAATGAACACTGAAGCTTTCTTT
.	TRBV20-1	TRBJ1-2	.	CSAGEPYGYTF	TGCAGTGCTGGGGAACCCTATGGCTACACCTTC
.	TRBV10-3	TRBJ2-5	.	CAISERGHPYQETQYF	TGTGCCATCAGTGAGAGAGGGCACCCCTACCAAGAGACCCAGTACTTC
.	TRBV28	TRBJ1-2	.	CASSPRLYRYTF	TGTGCCAGCAGTCCCCGTCTGTATCGCTACACCTTC
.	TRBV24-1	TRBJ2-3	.	CATRGDTYNTDTQYF	TGTGCCACCAGGGGAGACACTTATAACACAGATACGCAGTATTTT
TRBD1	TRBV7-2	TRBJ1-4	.	CASSSDRGDEKLFF	TGTGCCAGCAGCTCGGACAGGGGGGATGAAAAACTGTTTTTT
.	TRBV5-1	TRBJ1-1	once	CASSLGLPDKFTEAFF	TGCGCCAGCAGCTTGGGGCTTCCTGACAAGTTCACTGAAGCTTTCTTT